This record covers a single TCR beta chain. Its antigen remains unidentified. With V trimmed by 6 bases and J by 0 bases, 9 bases remained unmatched. There are 17 residues in the CDR3. Germline lookup yields CDR1 SQVTM and CDR2 ANQGSEA. Treatment: around 19 received Ad26.COV2.S at low or high dose, single or two shots; 5 received placebo; per-sample allocation not given. Samples were taken on day 63 after the first vaccine or placebo injection. Vaccination employed an Ad26 vector expressing the Wuhan-strain SARS-CoV-2 spike. This entry belongs to a study of Ad26.COV2.S vaccination and SARS-CoV-2 variants. Study details: Once or twice, 56 days apart, Ad26.COV2.S was delivered intramuscularly. Study-wide results and limits: Analytic work on TCR breadth and depth might have understated the full extent of total T cell responses. Spike-specific CD8+ and CD4+ T cell responses reportedly showed substantial breadth after vaccination.

The protocol was immunoSEQ multiplex PCR, while the TCRdb copy is restricted to in-frame clones and leaves out a portion. The sample contains about 400,000 clones, under 90% of which appear only once. This sequence originates from a person aged 18-60 years who received the Ad26.COV2.S COVID-19 vaccine or a placebo. V is TRBV29-1 and J is TRBJ2-1; 12 bases fit TRBD2. This sample comprised peripheral blood, obtained in a trial of Ad26.COV2.S vaccine versus placebo. The CDR3 here is CSVGGLAGGSSYNEQFF. CDR3 in DNA: TGCAGCGTGGGGGGGCTAGCGGGAGGGAGCTCCTACAATGAGCAGTTCTTC.